These 2 T cell receptor beta chains originate from one sample sequenced in a study of regulatory T cells in long-lasting Graves disease. Noted time point: persistent/refractory GD, antithyroid drugs over 5 years with positive TRAb. The TCR library was made from RNA that had been extracted from PBMCs in TRIzol. Arm-PCR of CDR3 regions and iRepertoire HTBI primers were used to build TCR beta libraries. TCRdb reprocessed the multiplex PCR reads via MiXCR and lists one record per CDR3 protein. The sample lists roughly 490,000 distinct CDR3 sequences, approximately 22% occurring once. The sequenced sample was peripheral blood mononuclear cells (PBMCs), obtained when the disease was refractory, from a patient treated with antithyroid drugs. The receptor set was obtained from a female donor with Graves disease.

Remarks on this clonotype: A much larger clone lies one base from this, so it may be a read error. The rearrangement joins TRBV6-2 or TRBV6-3 to TRBJ1-6, with 8 bases that match TRBD1. This CDR3 contains 15 residues. Germline values: CDR1 MNHEY, CDR2 SVGEGT. CDR3: CVSRPQGAGNSPLHF. The CDR3 bases are TGTGTCAGCAGACCGCAGGGGGCGGGAAATTCACCCCTCCACTTT.

This clonotype appeared many times. This rearrangement joins TRBV6-1 to TRBJ2-2, with D perhaps given as TRBD1 or TRBD2 (5 bases each). The CDR3 length is 14 residues. Per germline, CDR1 MNHNS and CDR2 SASEGT. The DNA for the CDR3 is TGTGCAGGGACGGACTTTACGAACACCGGGGAGCTGTTTTTT. This gives the protein CAGTDFTNTGELFF.